This TCR beta chain was sequenced during a study of cytomegalovirus exposure and HLA in healthy donors (dated by TCRdb to 2015 to 2018). Regarding the study in general: An earlier analysis of 587 of the donors reported 250 to 350 Gb of sequence data and 100 million to 120 million unique TCR beta sequences obtained from roughly 170 million T cells. The study used immunosequencing to profile the T cell repertoires of 666 subjects and linked those repertoires to cytomegalovirus serostatus. An earlier analysis of some 500 of the donors applied high-throughput TCR beta sequencing to assess whether each TCR beta V gene segment acted as functional or pseudogenic. In a later analysis, previously published TCR beta repertoires from roughly 710 donors were re-analyzed and high-resolution HLA genotyping was added so that TCR occurrence patterns could be studied. Alongside the repertoire data, information on donor age, sex, ethnicity and CMV serostatus was compiled. An early release that covered around 590 HLA-typed donors contained approximately 300 gigabases of sequencing data and around 80 million unique TCR sequences. The study combined high-throughput TCR immunosequencing, statistical association of individual TCRs with disease status, and machine learning to predict cytomegalovirus infection status. The number of donors typed differed by locus, with roughly 629-640 for A, B, C, DRB1 and DQB1, over 500 for DQA1, 600 to 610 for DPA1, and approximately 470 for DPB1. Because of strong linkage in the cohort, five DR-DQ haplotypes were treated as single units for association and clustering. The study aimed to test whether cataloging public T cell receptors could reveal signatures of past pathogen exposure. The genetic ancestry cluster associated with self-reported Caucasian donors included around 76% of the roughly 400 genotyped donors. HLA typing covered class I and class II loci at four-digit resolution. Genome-wide SNP genotypes for about three fifths of the roughly 670 donors were used in a later genetic analysis, which treated that subset as a discovery cohort. Across 398 genotyped donors of the cohort, an average of 235,054 unique TCR beta nucleotide sequences per donor were sequenced, and roughly a sixth of those sequences were non-productive. In addition to the first cohort of 666 subjects, a separate validation cohort of approximately 110 different subjects was used. In the later analysis, no new phenotypic data were used to find candidate immune exposures; instead, reliance was placed on TCR beta sequences and their occurrence across donors. Every discovery cohort repertoire had been produced on one sequencing platform. Study-wide findings and limitations: In a later analysis, HLA-associated TCR beta chains were found to be more clonally expanded and to have lower generation probabilities than equally common non-associated chains. Because the 87-base-pair reads could not distinguish some IMGT-functional V segments, including TRBV6-2 and TRBV6-3, those segments were excluded. Specific HLA alleles were associated with 15,000 to 20,000 TCR beta sequences at a false discovery rate of 0.05 in a later analysis. Broadly in line with IMGT annotations, most TCR beta V segments showed up in productive rearrangements about 87% or about 30% of the time in an earlier analysis of a few hundred of the donors. In the study, about 150 TCR beta chains were listed as associated with cytomegalovirus. The cohort was sequenced for TCR beta chains only, and without alpha or paired-chain data the features that could be detected were limited. A later analysis reported that several top co-occurrence clusters appeared linked to parvovirus B19, influenza, CMV and Epstein-Barr virus. A later analysis found that most CMV-associated TCR beta chains appeared HLA-restricted, with HLA associations seemingly driven largely by CMV exposure. A group of highly shared sequence variants was considered likely to be a technical artifact of the sequencing pipeline. In vitro tests confirmed that a few of the cytomegalovirus-associated TCR beta chains recognize cytomegalovirus antigens. Linkage disequilibrium might explain the correlated functional status among segregating V segments, but an unknown experimental factor could not be ruled out. It was suggested by the authors that the approach could potentially be generalized to other disease states and immunological phenotypes. The presence/absence analyses assumed that sequencing depth was roughly uniform across donors, and that assumption may not be true. Across donors, most TCR sequences were observed very rarely, whereas some public TCRs were present in many individuals. Compared with the roughly 710-donor mean, donors in an Asian-associated ancestry cluster had fewer N-insertions in productive TCRs, according to a later genetic analysis. A further reported finding was that TCR beta sequences accurately predicted the HLA-A and HLA-B alleles for most subjects in the first cohort. The earlier analysis of 450 to 700 of the donors excluded roughly 16 rarely observed V segments, including chromosome 9 orphons, because counts were too low. A later genetic analysis associated a missense DCLRE1C variant with V-gene and J-gene trimming of TCR beta chains, and an independent cohort replicated the association. Strong co-occurrence of HLA alleles, especially DR and DQ, made assigning TCR associations to individual alleles difficult. The only immune exposure information available for the cohort was CMV serostatus. In a later analysis, the rate of TCR association differed among HLA loci, with DRB1 alleles having the most associated TCRs and HLA-C alleles having the fewest. HLA typing was unavailable for some donors at each locus, so association tests used only the typed subset. The classifier was reported to diagnose cytomegalovirus status with high specificity and sensitivity in both the original cohort and the validation cohort.

Counted from cysteine to phenylalanine, this CDR3 has 16 amino acids. The entry retains the CDR3 DNA only, 48 bases that are in frame from base 1. V ends up 6 bases short and J 0 bases short, with an unmatched junction base count of 9. The germline V gene encodes CDR1 MDHEN and CDR2 SYDVKM. The library was built by means of the immunoSEQ multiplex PCR assay. For the multiplex PCR, a mixture combining 60 forward primers for TCR Vbeta segments and 13 reverse primers for TCR Jbeta segments was used. Amplification of the CDR3 region of rearranged TCR beta genes was performed with a multiplex PCR assay on genomic DNA. The amplified TCR beta libraries were sequenced on the Illumina HiSeq System as 87-base-pair reads. Regarding the original processing steps: In a later analysis, some 80 million unique TCR beta chains were counted across the roughly 670 repertoires, and about 9.9 million of these chains were shared by at least two donors. A nearest-neighbor algorithm error-corrected the raw reads and collapsed the reads into unique sequences, merging closely related sequences to remove PCR and sequencing errors. Alignment of CDR3 sequences to IMGT reference sequences was used to assign V, D and J gene segments. Each retained sequence needed at least a six-nucleotide match to both a V gene segment and a J gene segment. Rearrangements were called productive when the CDR3 lacked stop codons and stayed in frame with V and J; all others were non-productive. Following IMGT convention, CDR3 was defined as the stretch from the second conserved V-encoded cysteine up to the conserved J-encoded phenylalanine. Sequences without an unambiguous match to a single V gene segment were excluded from the earlier analysis of about 600 of the donors. In an earlier analysis of a few hundred of the donors, V segments were called functional above 56.7% productive rearrangements and were called segregating when the between-donor standard deviation exceeded 5%. A statistical classification framework was developed to diagnose cytomegalovirus status using the catalog of TCR beta chain sequences. A later analysis assigned V and J genes by comparing TCR nucleotide sequences with IMGT/GENE-DB human TR gene sequences. Using the TCRdist pipeline, a later analysis assigned CDR3 sequences along with most-parsimonious VDJ recombination scenarios. A later analysis defined each TCR beta chain by its CDR3 amino acid sequence plus V-gene family, and excluded reads lacking a unique V-gene family. To address suspected cross-contamination and a sequencing artifact, a later analysis removed approximately 600 highly shared, low-generation-probability nucleotide sequences. In a later analysis, a clonal expansion index was calculated for each public chain from normalized within-repertoire ranks of inferred template counts. In a later analysis, generation probabilities were computed using a VDJ recombination model fitted to out-of-frame rearrangements, and the results were checked against IGoR. In a later analysis, hypergeometric tests were used to score TCR-TCR, TCR-HLA and TCR-CMV co-occurrence, with a repertoire-size bias correction applied to TCR pairs. False discovery rates were estimated in a later analysis by permuting HLA or CMV assignments 20 times. In a later analysis, co-occurring TCRs were grouped using DBSCAN, and TCRdist sequence similarity was added for clustering within HLA-allele-positive subsets. For co-occurrence clustering, repertoires with fewer than 30,000 or more than 120,000 public chains were excluded, along with roughly 5 repertoires with anomalous nucleotide sharing. TCRdb provides this immuneACCESS table in a form limited to in-frame rearrangements. Some clones are lacking; in checked studies, under half of them reflect an unresolved V gene, and why the rest are absent is not known. That table is the source of V, J and clone size, and D and trimming were worked out from the DNA. Per the sample table, the count is 55,000 to 85,000 clones. The ten largest make up 2.4% of the sample.

Of note for this clone: The antigen it binds to is not known.

The cohort consisted of 650 to 850 healthy bone marrow donors. All cohort members were sampled while nominally healthy, although unrecorded immune exposures were likely present. The donor was CMV seropositive and belonged to the group of around 300 seropositive cohort members. A peripheral blood sample was collected from each donor, and TCR beta sequencing was performed on peripheral blood mononuclear cells. Genomic DNA extraction from the blood cell samples was performed with the Qiagen DNeasy Blood Extraction Kit. This TCR derives from a female donor in good health and CMV-seropositive. The receptor chain draws on TRBV28 and TRBJ2-7, and 9 bases in between align with TRBD1. The sequenced sample consisted of PBMCs. The nucleotide sequence reads TGTGCCAGCAGGGTACAGGGGGCATGGGACTCCTACGAGCAGTACTTC. Its protein product is CASRVQGAWDSYEQYF.